The rows below give T cell receptor beta chains drawn from one sample of a study of blood T cells in healthy people across ages. MiXCR was run by TCRdb on the 5' RACE reads, yielding one entry per CDR3 protein. The sample consists of 1.5 million to 2 million distinct CDR3 sequences, 49% of them appearing once. Input material: blood. Receptor source: a woman aged 40 to 55 in good health. The CDR3 runs from the conserved cysteine through the conserved F or W. The D gene is left open where the match is weak. Size is stated for part of the rows, as once, few or many counts, or as a class when the clone is expanded.

d_gene: TRBD2; v_gene: TRBV5-1; abundance: -; len: 16; CDR3aa: CASSQQTSGGAHEQFF
d_gene: TRBD2; v_gene: TRBV7-2; abundance: -; len: 15; CDR3aa: CASSIARGGQNEQFF
d_gene: -; v_gene: TRBV28; abundance: -; len: 16; CDR3aa: CASSLWQQANTGELFF
d_gene: -; v_gene: TRBV28; abundance: many; len: 13; CDR3aa: CASSYTNIEGYTF
d_gene: -; v_gene: TRBV28; abundance: -; len: 15; CDR3aa: CASSRAGRGSYEQYF
d_gene: TRBD2; v_gene: TRBV3-1; abundance: few; len: 15; CDR3aa: CASSPFGLAQETQYF
d_gene: -; v_gene: TRBV20-1; abundance: -; len: 14; CDR3aa: CSARVPVGQGTQYF
d_gene: -; v_gene: TRBV20-1; abundance: few; len: 11; CDR3aa: CSASPLNEQFF
d_gene: TRBD1; v_gene: TRBV20-1; abundance: few; len: 14; CDR3aa: CSARNRGRTDTQYF
d_gene: -; v_gene: TRBV21-1; abundance: once; len: 16; CDR3aa: CASSRDIPSRDYGYTF
d_gene: -; v_gene: TRBV5-6; abundance: -; len: 15; CDR3aa: CASSLYTGFDYGYTF
d_gene: -; v_gene: TRBV5-1; abundance: -; len: 14; CDR3aa: CASSARGASNGYTF
d_gene: -; v_gene: TRBV3-1; abundance: once; len: 15; CDR3aa: CASSQNEVSDQPQHF
d_gene: -; v_gene: TRBV3-1; abundance: -; len: 16; CDR3aa: CASSHGPGGSKNIQYF
d_gene: TRBD2; v_gene: TRBV29-1; abundance: -; len: 14; CDR3aa: CSVGLAGVQETQFF
d_gene: TRBD1; v_gene: TRBV28; abundance: -; len: 17; CDR3aa: CASSYRAGTGAYYEQYF
d_gene: -; v_gene: TRBV3-1; abundance: few; len: 16; CDR3aa: CASSQAIRDSYNEQFF
d_gene: -; v_gene: TRBV20-1; abundance: few; len: 10; CDR3aa: CSATLGTQYF
d_gene: TRBD1; v_gene: TRBV5-1; abundance: once; len: 18; CDR3aa: CASSPTRDRAITTGELFF
d_gene: TRBD1; v_gene: TRBV29-1; abundance: many; len: 13; CDR3aa: CSAWDRGFYEQYF
d_gene: -; v_gene: TRBV10-2; abundance: -; len: 16; CDR3aa: CASTVQGRAFYNEQFF
d_gene: TRBD2; v_gene: TRBV7-7; abundance: -; len: 15; CDR3aa: CASSFGLAAYNEQFF
d_gene: -; v_gene: TRBV27; abundance: -; len: 15; CDR3aa: CASSSRLSTKGTQYF
d_gene: -; v_gene: TRBV14; abundance: -; len: 16; CDR3aa: CASSQDFRLGIYEQYF
d_gene: TRBD1; v_gene: TRBV6-5; abundance: -; len: 15; CDR3aa: CASSYEPSTGSKLFF
d_gene: -; v_gene: TRBV6-1; abundance: few; len: 13; CDR3aa: CASSDLMSYGYTF
d_gene: TRBD2; v_gene: TRBV3-1; abundance: few; len: 16; CDR3aa: CASSHHSGAGKNIQYF
d_gene: -; v_gene: TRBV4-1; abundance: -; len: 18; CDR3aa: CASSQVIPRGTANEKLFF
d_gene: TRBD2; v_gene: TRBV9; abundance: few; len: 15; CDR3aa: CASSVEGGGAGEQFF
d_gene: TRBD1; v_gene: TRBV5-5; abundance: once; len: 15; CDR3aa: CASSLLGQGVNEQFF
d_gene: TRBD2; v_gene: TRBV20-1; abundance: -; len: 14; CDR3aa: CSATGLVEADTQYF
d_gene: TRBD1; v_gene: TRBV4-3; abundance: -; len: 16; CDR3aa: CASSQRQGGSYNEQYF
d_gene: TRBD2; v_gene: TRBV9; abundance: few; len: 16; CDR3aa: CASSAVVAGGRYEQFF
d_gene: -; v_gene: TRBV7-9; abundance: -; len: 13; CDR3aa: CASSLVLDNEQFF
d_gene: -; v_gene: TRBV10-3; abundance: -; len: 14; CDR3aa: CAISEGGGGHEQYF
d_gene: -; v_gene: TRBV6-1; abundance: -; len: 16; CDR3aa: CASSEVFELSNQPQHF
d_gene: -; v_gene: TRBV18; abundance: many; len: 11; CDR3aa: CASSPSHEQYF
d_gene: -; v_gene: TRBV12-3/TRBV12-4; abundance: -; len: 13; CDR3aa: CASRPGLNTEAFF
d_gene: -; v_gene: TRBV3-1; abundance: -; len: 15; CDR3aa: CASSPREGGAYEQYF
d_gene: -; v_gene: TRBV3-1; abundance: -; len: 16; CDR3aa: CASSQDQRQASETQYF
d_gene: TRBD1; v_gene: TRBV20-1; abundance: -; len: 14; CDR3aa: CSASNDRDDSPLHF
d_gene: TRBD2; v_gene: TRBV9; abundance: few; len: 15; CDR3aa: CASSGVGGGQLTQYF
d_gene: -; v_gene: TRBV9; abundance: few; len: 16; CDR3aa: CASSVRTIGPNEKLFF
d_gene: TRBD1; v_gene: TRBV5-1; abundance: -; len: 16; CDR3aa: CASSSTGTGDFYEQYF
d_gene: TRBD2; v_gene: TRBV5-1; abundance: -; len: 16; CDR3aa: CASSPGGGGADNEQFF
d_gene: -; v_gene: TRBV7-2; abundance: -; len: 13; CDR3aa: CASSLAQPDTQYF
d_gene: -; v_gene: TRBV4-2; abundance: -; len: 15; CDR3aa: CASSPFYEDNSPLHF
d_gene: TRBD2; v_gene: TRBV11-2; abundance: -; len: 15; CDR3aa: CASSHGGAGYNEQFF
d_gene: TRBD1; v_gene: TRBV28; abundance: -; len: 15; CDR3aa: CASSLGQGTNTEAFF
d_gene: -; v_gene: TRBV20-1; abundance: -; len: 15; CDR3aa: CSARVSGGEGQPQHF
d_gene: TRBD2; v_gene: TRBV15; abundance: -; len: 18; CDR3aa: CATSRGTVSGGSQYEQYF
d_gene: -; v_gene: TRBV7-8; abundance: few; len: 15; CDR3aa: CASNPFSGIQETQYF
d_gene: -; v_gene: TRBV20-1; abundance: once; len: 12; CDR3aa: CSTLRGNQPQHF
d_gene: -; v_gene: TRBV27; abundance: -; len: 16; CDR3aa: CASSSPAGHRPNEQFF
d_gene: TRBD1; v_gene: TRBV7-2; abundance: -; len: 16; CDR3aa: CASSSRGGQGREKLFF
d_gene: -; v_gene: TRBV9; abundance: -; len: 14; CDR3aa: CASSVLRGADTIYF
d_gene: -; v_gene: TRBV7-2; abundance: -; len: 16; CDR3aa: CASSFRPGAGNQPQHF
d_gene: -; v_gene: TRBV4-3; abundance: once; len: 14; CDR3aa: CASSQARERNEQYF
d_gene: TRBD1; v_gene: TRBV7-8; abundance: -; len: 15; CDR3aa: CASSSRQGYGNEQFF